The source of this T cell receptor beta chain is a study of siplizumab effects on memory and regulatory T cells. Study outcomes and limitations: Proliferating clones, CD4+ or CD8+, lacked an assignable naive or memory phenotype in roughly 75-97% of cases.

The germline V gene encodes CDR1 SGHRS and CDR2 YFSETQ. The CDR3 extends over 15 amino acids. The V gene lost 0 bases and the J gene lost 4 bases, with 13 bases spanning the gap. This clone appeared a single time. Its target is unknown. Sequenced by immunoSEQ multiplex PCR; TCRdb stores in-frame clones only, minus some. This sample has tens of thousands of clones; 95% to 98% occur once, and the top ten carry approximately 0.59%. The source material was naive CD4+ T cells sorted from blood. The V and J genes are TRBV5-1 and TRBJ2-5; no definite D call. This clonotype was sampled from a human donor in good health. This CDR3 is CASSLGRTGRETQYF. The CDR3, as DNA: TGCGCCAGCAGCTTGGGGCGGACGGGCAGAGAGACCCAGTACTTC.